The T cell receptor (beta chain) described here comes from a study of early T cells in non-severe SARS-CoV-2 infection. Points from the study as a whole: Database matching using VDJdb favored anti-spike CD8 responses, with private and CD4 specificities left missing.

The table lists this clonotype with a few counts. Antigen specificity is unknown. This CDR3 has 14 residues. V was clipped by 5 bases and J by 3 bases, with 13 bases between them. Germline CDR1 reads ENHRY; CDR2 reads SYGVKD. MiXCR was run by TCRdb on the 5' RACE reads, yielding one entry per CDR3 protein. In the table there are 85,000 to 95,000 distinct CDR3 sequences, roughly 17% of which are singletons. This TCR was sampled from an adult who was a healthcare worker with PCR-confirmed SARS-CoV-2 infection or an uninfected control (not recorded which). The gene calls are TRBV10-3 and TRBJ1-2; D uncertain. The material was whole blood, obtained at baseline. DNA for the CDR3: TGTGCCATCAGTCCAATACGGGGAGACTATGGCTACACCTTC. It is translated as CAISPIRGDYGYTF.